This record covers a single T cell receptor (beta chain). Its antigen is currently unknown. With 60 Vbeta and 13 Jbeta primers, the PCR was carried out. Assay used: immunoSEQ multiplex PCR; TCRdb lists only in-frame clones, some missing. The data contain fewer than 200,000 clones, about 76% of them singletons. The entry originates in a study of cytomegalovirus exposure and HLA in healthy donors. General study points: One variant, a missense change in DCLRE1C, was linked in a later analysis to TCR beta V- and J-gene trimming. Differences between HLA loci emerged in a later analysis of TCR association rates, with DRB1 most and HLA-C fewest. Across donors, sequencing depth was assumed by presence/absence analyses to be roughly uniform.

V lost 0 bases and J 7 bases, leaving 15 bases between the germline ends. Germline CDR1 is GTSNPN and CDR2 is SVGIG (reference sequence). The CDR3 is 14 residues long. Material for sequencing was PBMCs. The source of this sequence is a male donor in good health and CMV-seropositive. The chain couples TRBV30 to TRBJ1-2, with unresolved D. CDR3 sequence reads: CAWSVLSGRIGYTF. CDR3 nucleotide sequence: TGTGCCTGGAGTGTACTATCGGGTCGGATTGGCTACACCTTC.